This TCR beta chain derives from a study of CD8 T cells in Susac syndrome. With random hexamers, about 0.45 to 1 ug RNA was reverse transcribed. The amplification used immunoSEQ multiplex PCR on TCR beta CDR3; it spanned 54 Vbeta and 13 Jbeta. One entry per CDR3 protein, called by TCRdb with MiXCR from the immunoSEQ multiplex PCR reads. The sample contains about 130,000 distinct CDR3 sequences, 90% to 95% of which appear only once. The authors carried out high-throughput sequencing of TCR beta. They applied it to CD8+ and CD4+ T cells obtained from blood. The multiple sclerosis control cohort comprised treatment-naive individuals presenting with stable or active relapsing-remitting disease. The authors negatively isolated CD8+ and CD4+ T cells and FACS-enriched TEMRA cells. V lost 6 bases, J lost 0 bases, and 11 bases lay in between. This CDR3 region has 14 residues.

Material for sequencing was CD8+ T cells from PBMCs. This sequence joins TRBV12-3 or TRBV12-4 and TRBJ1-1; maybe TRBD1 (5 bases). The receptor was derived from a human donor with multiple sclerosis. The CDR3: CASSLQALNTEAFF. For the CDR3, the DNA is TGTGCCAGCAGCCTACAGGCCCTGAACACTGAAGCTTTCTTT.